This TCR beta chain originates from a study of T cell responses to AZD1222 COVID-19 vaccine. The data were produced by immunoSEQ multiplex PCR, yet TCRdb's version contains in-frame clones alone and is incomplete. The table records 240,000 or so clones, over 90% of them present only once. CDR1 is MNHEY and CDR2 is SVGAGI in the germline V gene. The CDR3 runs 11 residues. V was clipped by 4 bases and J by 4 bases, with 4 bases between them. This material consisted of peripheral blood, taken on day 0 of AZD1222 vaccination. The clonotype comes from an adult in good health. The V gene is TRBV6-5, the J gene TRBJ1-1; D gene ambiguous. The CDR3 DNA reads as TGTGCCAGCAGTTCAGGCACTGAAGCTTTCTTT. Protein: CASSSGTEAFF.